The TCR beta chain described here comes from a study of cytomegalovirus exposure and HLA in healthy donors. This CDR3 is built from 20 residues. With V trimmed by 4 bases and J by 0 bases, 15 bases remained unmatched. Germline CDR1 is LNHDA and CDR2 is SQIVND (reference sequence). Both 60 Vbeta primers and 13 Jbeta primers went into the PCR. The table came from immunoSEQ multiplex PCR; TCRdb's copy has only in-frame clones and leaves some out. The sample lists 45,000 to 65,000 clones; more than 60% were seen once. The chain is built from TRBV19 and TRBJ1-6, with TRBD1 matching over 7 bases. The receptor comes from a woman aged 40 to 50 in good health and CMV-seropositive. Sample: PBMCs. The CDR3 region is CASSTRVIARGSSYNSPLHF. The CDR3 DNA reads as TGTGCCAGTAGTACAAGGGTTATCGCCAGGGGGAGCTCCTATAATTCACCCCTCCACTTT. Full variable domain (remainder filled in from reference TRBV19 and TRBJ1-6): DGGITQSPKYLFRKEGQNVTLSCEQNLNHDAMYWYRQDPGQGLRLIYYSQIVNDFQKGDIAEGYSVSREKKESFPLTVTSAQKNPTAFYLCASSTRVIARGSSYNSPLHFGNGTRLTVT.